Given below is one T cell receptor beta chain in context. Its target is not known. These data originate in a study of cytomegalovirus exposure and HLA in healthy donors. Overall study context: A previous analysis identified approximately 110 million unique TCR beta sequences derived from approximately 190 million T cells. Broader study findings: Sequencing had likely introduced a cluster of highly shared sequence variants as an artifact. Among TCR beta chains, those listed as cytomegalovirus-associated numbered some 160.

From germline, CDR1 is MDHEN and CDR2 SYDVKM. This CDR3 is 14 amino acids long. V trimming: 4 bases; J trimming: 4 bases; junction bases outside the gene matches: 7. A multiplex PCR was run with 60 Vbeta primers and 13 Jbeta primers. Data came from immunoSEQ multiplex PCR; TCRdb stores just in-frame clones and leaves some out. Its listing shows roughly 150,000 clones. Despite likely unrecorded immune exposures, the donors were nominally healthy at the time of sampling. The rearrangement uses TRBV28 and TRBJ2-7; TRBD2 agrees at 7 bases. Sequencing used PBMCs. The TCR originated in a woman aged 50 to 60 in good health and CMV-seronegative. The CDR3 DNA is TGTGCCAGCAGTTCCGGGGAGGGTCGTTACGAGCAGTACTTC. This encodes CASSSGEGRYEQYF.